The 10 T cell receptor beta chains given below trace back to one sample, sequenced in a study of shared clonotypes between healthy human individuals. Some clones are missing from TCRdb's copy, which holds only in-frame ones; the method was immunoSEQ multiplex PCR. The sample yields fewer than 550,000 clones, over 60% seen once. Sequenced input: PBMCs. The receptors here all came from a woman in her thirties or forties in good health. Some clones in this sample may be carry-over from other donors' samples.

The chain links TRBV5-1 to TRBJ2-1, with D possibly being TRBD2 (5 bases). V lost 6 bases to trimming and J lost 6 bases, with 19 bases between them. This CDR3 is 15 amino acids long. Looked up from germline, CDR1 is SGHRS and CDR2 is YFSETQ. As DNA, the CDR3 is TGCGCCAGCAAACGGGAACCCGACTCCCTCAATGAGCAGTTCTTC. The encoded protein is CASKREPDSLNEQFF.

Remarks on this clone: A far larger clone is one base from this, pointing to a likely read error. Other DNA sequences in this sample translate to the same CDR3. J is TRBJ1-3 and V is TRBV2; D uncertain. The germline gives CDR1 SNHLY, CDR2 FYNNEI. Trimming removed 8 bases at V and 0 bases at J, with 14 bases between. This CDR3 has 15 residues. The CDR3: CASSSRPSSGNTIYF. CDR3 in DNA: TGTGCCAGCTCATCCAGGCCCTCCTCTGGAAACACCATATATTTT.

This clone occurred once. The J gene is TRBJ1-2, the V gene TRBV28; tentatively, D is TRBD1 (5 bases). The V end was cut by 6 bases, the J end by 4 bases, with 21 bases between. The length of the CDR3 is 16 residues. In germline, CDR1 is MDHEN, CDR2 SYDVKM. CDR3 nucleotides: TGTGCCAGCAGCCCGGAGGGGACGGCGAGTTTCTATGGCTACACCTTC. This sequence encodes CASSPEGTASFYGYTF.

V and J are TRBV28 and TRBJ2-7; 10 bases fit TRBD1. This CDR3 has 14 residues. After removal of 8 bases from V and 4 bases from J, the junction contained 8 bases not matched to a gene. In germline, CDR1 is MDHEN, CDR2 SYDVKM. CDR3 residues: CASGRPGQGYEQYF. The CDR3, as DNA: TGTGCCAGCGGTAGACCGGGACAGGGGTACGAGCAGTACTTC.

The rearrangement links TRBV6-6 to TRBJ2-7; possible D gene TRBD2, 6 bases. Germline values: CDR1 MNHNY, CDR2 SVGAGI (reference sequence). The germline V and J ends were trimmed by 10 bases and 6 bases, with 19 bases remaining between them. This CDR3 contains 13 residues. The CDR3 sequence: CATGGWGLGEQYF. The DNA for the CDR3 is TGTGCCACCGGGGGTTGGGGGTTGGGCGAGCAGTACTTC.

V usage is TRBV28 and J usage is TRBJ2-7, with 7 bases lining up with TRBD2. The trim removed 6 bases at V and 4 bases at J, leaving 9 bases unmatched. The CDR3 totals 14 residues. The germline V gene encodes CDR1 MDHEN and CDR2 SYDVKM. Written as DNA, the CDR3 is TGTGCCAGCAGCCTAGCGGCAGGGTGGTACGAGCAGTACTTC. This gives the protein CASSLAAGWYEQYF.

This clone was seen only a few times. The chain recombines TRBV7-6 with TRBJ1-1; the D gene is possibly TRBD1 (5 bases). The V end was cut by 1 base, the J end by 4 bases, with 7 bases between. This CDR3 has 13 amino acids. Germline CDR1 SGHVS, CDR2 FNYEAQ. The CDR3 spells CASSLEGSTEAFF. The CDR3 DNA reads TGTGCCAGCAGCTTAGAGGGGAGCACTGAAGCTTTCTTT. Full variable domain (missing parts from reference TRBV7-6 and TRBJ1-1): GAGVSQSPRYKVTKRGQDVALRCDPISGHVSLYWYRQALGQGPEFLTYFNYEAQQDKSGLPNDRFSAERPEGSISTLTIQRTEQRDSAMYRCASSLEGSTEAFFGQGTRLTVV.

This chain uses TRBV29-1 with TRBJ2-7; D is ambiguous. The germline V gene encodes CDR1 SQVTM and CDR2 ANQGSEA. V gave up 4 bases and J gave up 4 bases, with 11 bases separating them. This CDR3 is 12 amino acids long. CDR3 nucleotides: TGCAGCGTTGCTAGGGTAGAGTACGAGCAGTACTTC. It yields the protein CSVARVEYEQYF.

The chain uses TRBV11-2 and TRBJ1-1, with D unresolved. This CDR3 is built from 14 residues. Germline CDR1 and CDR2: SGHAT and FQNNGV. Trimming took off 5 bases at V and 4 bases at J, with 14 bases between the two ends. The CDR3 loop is CASSVQGFGTEAFF. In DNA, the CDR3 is TGTGCCAGCAGCGTCCAAGGGTTTGGCACTGAAGCTTTCTTT.

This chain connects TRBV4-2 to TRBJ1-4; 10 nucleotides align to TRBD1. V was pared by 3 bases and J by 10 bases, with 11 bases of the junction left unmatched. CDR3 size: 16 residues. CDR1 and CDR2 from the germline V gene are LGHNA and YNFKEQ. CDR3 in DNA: TGTGCCAGCAGCCAGCCCCCGGGACAGGGGTTAGCAAAACTGTTTTTT. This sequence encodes CASSQPPGQGLAKLFF.